Below, 21 T cell receptor beta chains from the same sample are listed, as sequenced in a study of T cell clonotyping in hematopoietic cell transplantation. TCRdb keeps only in-frame clones here, not all; method: immunoSEQ multiplex PCR. In the table there are 6,500 to 7,000 clones, just over 95% of which are singletons. This sample comprised PBMCs, obtained 30 days after allogeneic stem cell transplant. These receptors were collected from a male patient between 60 and 69 years old who had an allogeneic stem cell transplant from a related donor, so the T cells may come from the graft donor. Some clones in this sample may be carry-over from other donors' samples.

The chain employs TRBV28 and TRBJ1-6; no definite D call. This CDR3 has 17 amino acids. Trimming pared 5 bases from V and 5 bases from J, leaving 19 bases between. Germline-derived CDR1 and CDR2 are MDHEN and SYDVKM. CDR3 coding DNA: TGTGCCAGCAGTCCACGAAGGAAAAGTAAGCATAATTCACCCCTCCACTTT. It is translated as CASSPRRKSKHNSPLHF.

The chain uses TRBV5-1 and TRBJ2-6; D unresolved. The CDR3 is made up of 14 amino acids. The V gene's germline CDR1 is SGHRS and CDR2 YFSETQ. V lost 6 bases, J lost 1 base, and 8 bases lay in between. The CDR3 is CASNLNSGANVLTF. DNA for the CDR3: TGCGCCAGCAACTTAAATTCTGGGGCCAACGTCCTGACTTTC.

The CDR3 DNA reads as TGTGCCAGCAGCTTAAGGGTGAACACTGAAGCTTTCTTT. This translates into CASSLRVNTEAFF. The chain couples TRBV5-4 to TRBJ1-1; D not certain. In germline, CDR1 is SGHNT, CDR2 YYREEE (reference sequence). The CDR3 runs 13 residues. The V gene lost 2 bases and the J gene lost 0 bases, with 5 bases spanning the gap.

The chain links TRBV7-6 to TRBJ1-1, with no clear D. The CDR3 consists of 13 residues. Germline lookup yields CDR1 SGHVS and CDR2 FNYEAQ. The V gene lost 5 bases and the J gene lost 4 bases, with 11 bases spanning the gap. CDR3 nucleotides: TGTGCCAGCAGCACCAAATTAGGCACTGAAGCTTTCTTT. Translation: CASSTKLGTEAFF.

J is TRBJ1-1 and V is TRBV7-9, with D maybe TRBD1 (5 bases). The length of the CDR3 is 15 residues. CDR1 and CDR2 from the germline V gene are SEHNR and FQNEAQ (reference sequence). Trimming removed 3 bases from V and 6 bases from J, with 17 bases in between. The CDR3 DNA sequence: TGTGCCAGCAGCTTGCCTCTAATGACAGATCCTGAAGCTTTCTTT. Residues: CASSLPLMTDPEAFF.

J is TRBJ1-2 and V is TRBV6-5; 8 bases agree with TRBD1. Germline assignment: CDR1 MNHEY and CDR2 SVGAGI. The V segment lost 6 bases and the J segment 7 bases; nucleotides outside the gene matches: 7. The CDR3 runs to 13 residues. The CDR3 nucleotides read TGTGCCAGCAGGGGACAGGCCCTGGGTGGCTACACCTTC. Translating it yields CASRGQALGGYTF.

The J gene is TRBJ1-1, the V gene TRBV7-2; TRBD1 aligns across 8 bases. Per the germline V gene, CDR1 is SGHTA and CDR2 is FQGNSA. Trimming cost V 2 bases and J 0 bases; bases outside gene matches: 11. The CDR3 loop spans 18 amino acids. The CDR3 DNA sequence: TGTGCCAGCAGCTTAAGGGGGGGGACAGGCGCGCTGAACACTGAAGCTTTCTTT. Translation gives CASSLRGGTGALNTEAFF.

The J gene is TRBJ1-6, the V gene TRBV7-3, with D unresolved. Germline V gene data show CDR1 as SGHTA and CDR2 as FQGTGA. V shed 5 bases and J shed 7 bases, with 18 bases lying between them. This CDR3 has 16 residues. The CDR3 spells CASSPEFRTPNSPLHF. CDR3 DNA: TGTGCCAGCAGCCCCGAGTTCCGGACCCCAAATTCACCCCTCCACTTT.

The CDR3 DNA reads as TGCAGTGCTAGCCGGGGCGATACGCAGTATTTT. Protein: CSASRGDTQYF. This sequence joins TRBV20-1 and TRBJ2-3; D possibly uses TRBD1 or TRBD2 (5 bases each). The CDR3 is 11 amino acids. Per germline, CDR1 DFQATT and CDR2 SNEGSKA (reference sequence). V was shortened by 3 bases and J by 6 bases, with 7 bases between the two germline ends.

This chain uses TRBV4-3 with TRBJ1-1; TRBD1 is a possible D gene (6 bases). Trimming stripped 3 bases from V and 7 bases from J, with 12 bases between. This CDR3 is 13 amino acids long. Looked up from germline, CDR1 is LGHNA and CDR2 is YSLEER. This chain's CDR3 is CASSQSQQGEAFF. The CDR3 DNA follows: TGCGCCAGCAGCCAGAGCCAACAGGGTGAAGCTTTCTTT.

V is TRBV5-4 and J is TRBJ1-6; D not resolved. The V and J ends lost 4 bases and 6 bases respectively, with 5 bases between them. The V gene's germline CDR1 is SGHNT and CDR2 YYREEE (reference sequence). This CDR3 is built from 12 residues. CDR3 DNA: TGTGCCAGCAGCGCCCTTAATTCACCCCTCCACTTT. It codes for CASSALNSPLHF.

CDR3 amino acids: CASSLISGQPQHF. The CDR3 DNA reads TGCGCCAGCAGCTTGATATCCGGTCAGCCCCAGCATTTT. The rearrangement joins TRBV5-1 to TRBJ1-5, with D uncertain. Germline-derived CDR1 and CDR2 are SGHRS and YFSETQ. The CDR3 totals 13 residues. The V end was cut by 1 base, the J end by 6 bases, with 8 bases between.

The V call is TRBV4-2, the J call TRBJ1-4; D gene uncertain. The germline V and J ends were trimmed by 4 bases and 12 bases, with 15 bases remaining between them. The germline gives CDR1 LGHNA, CDR2 YNFKEQ. The CDR3 is 13 residues long. CDR3 protein: CASSPLGGGELFF. CDR3 DNA: TGTGCCAGCAGCCCCCTGGGAGGCGGGGAACTGTTTTTT.

V usage is TRBV6-1 and J usage is TRBJ1-5; 12 bases map to TRBD1. The length of the CDR3 is 15 residues. The V segment lost 5 bases and the J segment 5 bases; nucleotides outside the gene matches: 4. Germline V gene sequence: CDR1 MNHNS, CDR2 SASEGT. CDR3 protein: CASSTGTGGYQPQHF. In DNA form, the CDR3 reads TGTGCCAGCAGTACCGGGACAGGGGGCTATCAGCCCCAGCATTTT.

The rearrangement uses TRBV19 and TRBJ2-2; D is possibly TRBD1 or TRBD2 (5 bases each). The CDR3 is made up of 15 amino acids. The germline CDR1 and CDR2 sequences are LNHDA and SQIVND (reference sequence). Trimming cost V 6 bases and J 4 bases, with 15 bases left between them. The CDR3 DNA reads as TGTGCCAGTAGGTCCAGGGAGAGTGGCACCGGGGAGCTGTTTTTT. Translating gives CASRSRESGTGELFF.

The V and J genes are TRBV4-3 and TRBJ1-5; 8 nucleotides align to TRBD1. CDR1 and CDR2 from the germline V gene are LGHNA and YSLEER. V shed 2 bases, J shed 4 bases, and the junction held 4 bases outside the gene matches. The CDR3 consists of 15 residues. CDR3 sequence: CASSQRTGSNQPQHF. The CDR3 bases are TGCGCCAGCAGCCAACGGACAGGGAGTAATCAGCCCCAGCATTTT.

This clone has only one observation. The chain carries TRBV4-1 and TRBJ1-3; 8 bases are shared with TRBD1. After removal of 2 bases from V and 3 bases from J, the junction contained 12 bases not matched to a gene. Per germline, CDR1 MGHRA and CDR2 YSYEKL. The CDR3 covers 18 residues. CDR3 protein: CASSQPGGRGRGGNTIYF. The CDR3 coding sequence is TGCGCCAGCAGCCAACCCGGGGGCAGGGGGCGCGGTGGAAACACCATATATTTT.

DNA of the CDR3: TGTGCCAGCAGTGGGAGCACCGGGACAGGGATGTATGGCTACACCTTC. This encodes CASSGSTGTGMYGYTF. V and J are TRBV2 and TRBJ1-2; 9 bases are a match to TRBD1. The CDR3 covers 16 residues. Germline V CDR1 and CDR2: SNHLY, FYNNEI. V trimming: 4 bases; J trimming: 5 bases; junction bases outside the gene matches: 11.

V is TRBV2 and J is TRBJ2-7; D possibly corresponds to TRBD2 (7 bases). Trimming pared 4 bases from V and 2 bases from J, leaving 12 bases between. Germline lookup yields CDR1 SNHLY and CDR2 FYNNEI. This CDR3 is built from 14 residues. The CDR3 region has the DNA TGTGCCAGCAGTGTTGGGAGGGGGACCTACGAGCAGTACTTC. Encoded protein: CASSVGRGTYEQYF.

The chain combines TRBV9 with TRBJ1-4; no clear D. The germline CDR1 and CDR2 sequences are SGDLS and YYNGEE. The germline V and J ends were trimmed by 1 base and 1 base, with 8 bases remaining between them. CDR3 length equals 15 residues. In DNA, the CDR3 is TGTGCCAGCAGCGTATCGGACGGAACTAATGAAAAACTGTTTTTT. The encoded protein is CASSVSDGTNEKLFF.

The chain has TRBV7-2 and TRBJ2-2; 8 positions agree with TRBD1. The germline CDR1 and CDR2 sequences are SGHTA and FQGNSA. The CDR3 has 17 amino acids. The trim removed 4 bases at V and 4 bases at J, leaving 11 bases unmatched. CDR3 in amino acids: CASSWNRGVIGTGELFF. The CDR3 DNA reads as TGTGCCAGCAGCTGGAACAGGGGGGTAATAGGCACCGGGGAGCTGTTTTTT.